Below, 8 T cell receptor beta chains from the same sample are listed, as sequenced in a study of beta chain features in type 1 diabetes. Reverse transcribing all isolated RNA meant expressed TCRB transcripts were sequenced. Clones were read by immunoSEQ multiplex PCR, and TCRdb kept only the in-frame ones, dropping some. The table shows about 210,000 clones, with approximately 11% occurring only once. What was sequenced was central memory CD4+ T cells from blood. The receptor source for this set is a man aged 18 to 29 in good health.

The sample holds a few counts of this clone. The gene calls are TRBV7-2 and TRBJ2-7, with D maybe TRBD2 (6 bases). The germline V and J ends were trimmed by 5 bases and 2 bases, with 16 bases remaining between them. CDR1 and CDR2 (germline): SGHTA, FQGNSA. The CDR3 is made up of 15 amino acids. CDR3 nucleotide sequence: TGTGCCAGCAGCCGGCCCCTAGCGAACACCTACGAGCAGTACTTC. Protein sequence: CASSRPLANTYEQYF.

This chain uses TRBV5-4 with TRBJ1-2, with D possibly being TRBD1 (6 bases). Looked up from germline, CDR1 is SGHNT and CDR2 is YYREEE (reference sequence). V was pared by 4 bases and J by 8 bases, with 21 bases between. The CDR3 length is 15 residues. In DNA form, the CDR3 reads TGTGCCAGCAGCCGGGGGCAGTTGTTTAATCGGGGCTACACCTTC. Protein product: CASSRGQLFNRGYTF.

In this sample, this clone turned up many times. V is TRBV9 and J is TRBJ2-7; weak D call: TRBD2 (6 bases). CDR1 and CDR2 (germline): SGDLS, YYNGEE. V was pared by 2 bases and J by 2 bases, with 14 bases between. The CDR3 has 15 amino acids. The CDR3, as DNA: TGTGCCAGCAGCGTGAGTTGGGGCGGGACCTACGAGCAGTACTTC. Its translation is CASSVSWGGTYEQYF.

This clone occurred a few times. The CDR3 coding sequence is TGTGCCAGCAGCTACGCCGGACAGGCCTATGGCTACACCTTC. Amino acids: CASSYAGQAYGYTF. This rearrangement joins TRBV6-5 to TRBJ1-2, with 7 nucleotides matching TRBD1. The CDR3 has 14 amino acids. The germline CDR1 and CDR2 sequences are MNHEY and SVGAGI. V lost 6 bases, J lost 4 bases, and 8 bases stayed unmatched.

The chain combines TRBV19 with TRBJ1-1; D is possibly TRBD1 (5 bases). CDR3 length: 15 amino acids. Germline-derived CDR1 and CDR2 are LNHDA and SQIVND (reference sequence). V was clipped by 2 bases and J by 6 bases, with 16 bases between them. The CDR3 region is CASSISGAGGAEAFF. CDR3 in DNA: TGTGCCAGTAGTATAAGCGGGGCGGGTGGCGCTGAAGCTTTCTTT.

The chain recombines TRBV30 with TRBJ1-3; D remains ambiguous. The ends were cut back, 4 bases at V and 2 bases at J, with 3 bases in the middle. Per the germline V gene, CDR1 is GTSNPN and CDR2 is SVGIG (reference sequence). The CDR3 consists of 11 residues. The CDR3 here is CAWNTGNTIYF. The CDR3 nucleotides are TGTGCCTGGAATACTGGAAACACCATATATTTT.

This clone was seen a handful of times. CDR3 bases: TGTGCCACCAGCAGTCCCCGGACCCAGGCCCAGCCCCAGCATTTT. It yields the protein CATSSPRTQAQPQHF. V and J are TRBV15 and TRBJ1-5; D remains unclear. Germline CDR1 is LNHNV and CDR2 is YYDKDF (reference sequence). There are 15 residues in the CDR3. Trimming took off 3 bases at V and 7 bases at J, with 16 bases between the two ends.

The gene calls are TRBV5-1 and TRBJ2-3; 11 bases match TRBD2. Losses at the gene ends were 0 bases for V and 2 bases for J; bases not matched to a gene: 2. Germline V gene lookup returns CDR1 SGHRS and CDR2 YFSETQ. The CDR3 is 16 amino acids. Written as DNA, the CDR3 is TGCGCCAGCAGCTTGGTTAGCGGGAGGGCCACAGATACGCAGTATTTT. It encodes CASSLVSGRATDTQYF.